The present T cell receptor beta chain was sequenced within a study of blood T cell repertoires in COVID-19. Turning to the study itself: The origin of the acute and convalescent COVID-19 samples was the United States, Italy and Spain.

Measured with immunoSEQ multiplex PCR; TCRdb has only the in-frame clones, and not every one. The sample consists of 350,000 or so clones, about 86% of them appearing once. V lost 3 bases and J lost 3, with 17 bases in between. Germline V gives CDR1 KGHSH, CDR2 LQKENI. This CDR3 spans 16 amino acids. The sequenced material came from PBMCs or T cells enriched from blood (not recorded which). The chain has TRBV18 and TRBJ1-2; D is possibly TRBD1 (6 bases). The source of this sequence is a woman aged 40 to 50 with acute COVID-19. CDR3: CASSPQGPGLDYGYTF. CDR3 DNA: TGTGCCAGCTCACCCCAGGGGCCGGGTTTGGACTATGGCTACACCTTC.